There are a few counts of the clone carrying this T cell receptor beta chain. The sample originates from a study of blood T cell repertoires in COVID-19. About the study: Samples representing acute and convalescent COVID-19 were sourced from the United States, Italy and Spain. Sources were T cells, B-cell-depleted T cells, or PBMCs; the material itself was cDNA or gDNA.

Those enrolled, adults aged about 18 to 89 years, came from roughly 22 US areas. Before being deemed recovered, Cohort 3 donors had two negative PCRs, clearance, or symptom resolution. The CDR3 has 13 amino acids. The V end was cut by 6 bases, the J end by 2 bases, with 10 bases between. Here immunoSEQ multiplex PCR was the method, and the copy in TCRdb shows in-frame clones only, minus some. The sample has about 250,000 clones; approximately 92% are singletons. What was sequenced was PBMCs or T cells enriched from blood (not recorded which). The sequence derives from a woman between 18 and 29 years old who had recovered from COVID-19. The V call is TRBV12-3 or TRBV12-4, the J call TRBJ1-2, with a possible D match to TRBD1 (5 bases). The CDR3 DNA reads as TGTGCCAGCAGCCAGACAGTGAACTATGGCTACACCTTC. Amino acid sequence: CASSQTVNYGYTF.